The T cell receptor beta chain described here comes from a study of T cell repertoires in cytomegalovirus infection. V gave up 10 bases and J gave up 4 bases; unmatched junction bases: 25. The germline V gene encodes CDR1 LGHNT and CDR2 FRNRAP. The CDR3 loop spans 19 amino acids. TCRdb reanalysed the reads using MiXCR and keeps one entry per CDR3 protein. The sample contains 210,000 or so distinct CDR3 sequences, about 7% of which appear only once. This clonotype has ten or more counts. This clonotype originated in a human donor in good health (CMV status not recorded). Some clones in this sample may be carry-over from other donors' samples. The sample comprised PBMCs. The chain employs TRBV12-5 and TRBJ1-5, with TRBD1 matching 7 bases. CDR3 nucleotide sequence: TGTGCTACCTATGATCCCAGACAGGGAATAAAGTCGGGGAATCAGCCCCAGCATTTT. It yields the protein CATYDPRQGIKSGNQPQHF.